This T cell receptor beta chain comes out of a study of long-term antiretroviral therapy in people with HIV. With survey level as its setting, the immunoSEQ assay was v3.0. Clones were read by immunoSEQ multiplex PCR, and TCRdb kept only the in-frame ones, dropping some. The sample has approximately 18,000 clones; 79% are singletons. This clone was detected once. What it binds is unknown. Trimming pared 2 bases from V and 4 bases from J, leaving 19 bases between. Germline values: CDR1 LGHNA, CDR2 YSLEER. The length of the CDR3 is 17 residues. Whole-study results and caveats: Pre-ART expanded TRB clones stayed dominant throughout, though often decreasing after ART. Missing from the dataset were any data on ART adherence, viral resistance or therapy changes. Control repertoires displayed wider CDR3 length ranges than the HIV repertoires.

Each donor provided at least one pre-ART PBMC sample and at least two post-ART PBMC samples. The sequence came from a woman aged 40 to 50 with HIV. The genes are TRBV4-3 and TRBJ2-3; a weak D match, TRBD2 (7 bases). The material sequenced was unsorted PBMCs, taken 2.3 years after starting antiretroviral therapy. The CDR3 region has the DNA TGCGCCAGCAGCCAACTCATACGGGGGGCTCCCTCAGATACGCAGTATTTT. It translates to CASSQLIRGAPSDTQYF.